The 7 T cell receptor beta chains below come from one sample, sequenced in a study of cytomegalovirus exposure and HLA in healthy donors. PCR primers comprised 60 Vbeta and 13 Jbeta primers. Produced via immunoSEQ multiplex PCR; TCRdb's table is partial and in-frame only. Of roughly 100,000 clones listed, around 80% are singletons. Sequenced: PBMCs. These receptor sequences come from a young man in good health and CMV-seronegative.

The gene calls are TRBV4-1 and TRBJ2-1; TRBD2 matches at 8 bases. V lost 5 bases, J lost 10 bases, and 16 bases stayed unmatched. CDR3 size: 16 residues. CDR1 and CDR2 from the germline V gene are MGHRA and YSYEKL. This CDR3 is CASSSPSGRLAIEQFF. Written as DNA, the CDR3 is TGCGCCAGCAGCAGCCCCAGCGGGAGATTGGCCATCGAGCAGTTCTTC.

The V gene is TRBV29-1, the J gene TRBJ2-5; D is unclear. This CDR3 spans 12 amino acids. With 4 bases removed from V and 9 bases from J, the gap between germline ends came to 15 bases. Per the germline V gene, CDR1 is SQVTM and CDR2 is ANQGSEA. The CDR3 sequence is CSVGHAIGSQYF. The CDR3 bases are TGCAGCGTTGGACACGCCATTGGGTCCCAGTACTTC.

The chain recombines TRBV6-5 with TRBJ2-1; D possibly corresponds to TRBD2 (7 bases). Germline V gene sequence: CDR1 MNHEY, CDR2 SVGAGI. The CDR3 is 13 amino acids. Between the trimmed V and J ends, which lost 11 bases and 5 bases, there was a span of 16 bases. Here the CDR3 DNA reads TGTGCCGTGGGGCGGGGGCCCAACAATGAGCAGTTCTTC. Amino acids: CAVGRGPNNEQFF.

This clone was detected ten times or more. The V gene is TRBV2, the J gene TRBJ1-6, with D perhaps matching TRBD1 (6 bases). Germline loops: CDR1 SNHLY, CDR2 FYNNEI. The CDR3 is 13 residues long. V was cut by 8 bases and J by 10 bases, with 15 bases left in between. The CDR3, as DNA: TGTGCCAGCGCCCGGGACAATCAGTCACCCCTCCACTTT. Translated: CASARDNQSPLHF.

This sequence joins TRBV6-5 and TRBJ2-7; 7 bases line up with TRBD1. The CDR3 is made up of 14 amino acids. Germline V gene sequence: CDR1 MNHEY, CDR2 SVGAGI. The trim removed 4 bases at V and 0 bases at J, leaving 3 bases unmatched. CDR3 DNA sequence: TGTGCCAGCAGTTCGACAGGGTTCTCCTACGAGCAGTACTTC. Translating it yields CASSSTGFSYEQYF.

This clone was seen more than once but under ten times. J is TRBJ1-2 and V is TRBV9; 7 bases align to TRBD1. Germline-derived CDR1 and CDR2 are SGDLS and YYNGEE. The CDR3 contains 15 residues. V lost 0 bases, J lost 6 bases, and 8 bases stayed unmatched. The CDR3: CASSVDRGTEDGYTF. DNA for the CDR3: TGTGCCAGCAGCGTAGATAGGGGGACAGAGGATGGCTACACCTTC.

This chain connects TRBV6-5 to TRBJ2-7, with 7 bases that match TRBD2. V was pared by 6 bases and J by 4 bases, with 12 bases of the junction left unmatched. Germline assignment: CDR1 MNHEY and CDR2 SVGAGI. The CDR3 has 15 residues. CDR3 coding DNA: TGTGCCAGCAGGACTAGCACTTCTGGGGGATACGAGCAGTACTTC. Amino acids: CASRTSTSGGYEQYF.